The 10 T cell receptor beta chains below all came from one sample that was sequenced in a study of PD-L1 blockade in urothelial cancer. Time point noted: pretreatment peripheral blood. Only in-frame clones appear in the TCRdb table, and some are missing; sequencing was by immunoSEQ multiplex PCR. The repertoire includes tens of thousands of clones, 90% of them detected once, and 1.5% to 2% sits in the top ten. This specimen was PBMCs, taken around atezolizumab (anti-PD-L1) treatment. The source is a man aged 55 to 70 with urothelial cancer.

V and J are TRBV5-1 and TRBJ1-2, with D maybe TRBD1 (5 bases). The CDR3 contains 14 residues. With 1 base removed from V and 4 bases from J, the gap between germline ends came to 11 bases. The V gene's germline CDR1 is SGHRS and CDR2 YFSETQ. CDR3: CASSLSTGTYGYTF. CDR3 sequence (DNA): TGCGCCAGCAGCTTGTCCACAGGTACCTATGGCTACACCTTC.

V usage is TRBV5-4 and J usage is TRBJ2-7; TRBD2 aligns across 10 bases. Germline-derived CDR1 and CDR2 are SGHNT and YYREEE (reference sequence). Trimming took 4 bases from V and 2 from J; bases not matched to a gene: 6. This CDR3 region has 15 residues. DNA for the CDR3: TGTGCCAGCAGCCAAGCGGGGGGGACCACCTACGAGCAGTACTTC. Its protein product is CASSQAGGTTYEQYF.

J is TRBJ1-4 and V is TRBV9; 8 bases fit TRBD1. V gave up 4 bases and J gave up 2 bases; unmatched junction bases: 7. CDR1 is SGDLS and CDR2 is YYNGEE in the germline V gene. This CDR3 spans 16 amino acids. The CDR3 DNA reads TGTGCCAGCAGCCGAGGACAGGGAGCGACTAATGAAAAACTGTTTTTT. It is translated as CASSRGQGATNEKLFF.

The chain uses TRBV7-2 and TRBJ2-2, with 7 bases identical to TRBD2. Unmatched junction bases numbered 13, after V lost 5 bases and J lost 7 bases. Germline CDR1 is SGHTA and CDR2 is FQGNSA. This CDR3 contains 16 residues. CDR3 in amino acids: CASSRITGGAGGELFF. CDR3 coding DNA: TGTGCCAGCAGCCGCATAACGGGGGGAGCTGGCGGGGAGCTGTTTTTT.

J is TRBJ2-1 and V is TRBV7-6; 9 nucleotides agree with TRBD2. Unmatched junction bases numbered 12, after V lost 5 bases and J lost 7 bases. From germline, CDR1 is SGHVS and CDR2 FNYEAQ. CDR3 size: 16 residues. CDR3 protein: CASSPVGLAGRNEQFF. In nucleotides, the CDR3 is TGTGCCAGCAGCCCGGTCGGCCTAGCGGGACGGAATGAGCAGTTCTTC.

The chain joins TRBV30 to TRBJ1-3; 7 bases are a match to TRBD1. The ends lost 4 bases at V and 4 bases at J; junction bases unmatched: 4. From germline, CDR1 is GTSNPN and CDR2 SVGIG (reference sequence). There are 13 residues in the CDR3. The CDR3 sequence is CAWTEGAGNTIYF. CDR3 DNA sequence: TGTGCCTGGACAGAGGGGGCGGGAAACACCATATATTTT.

This CDR3 is CASSYQRGGGDTQYF. The CDR3 nucleotides are TGTGCCAGCAGCTACCAGCGGGGGGGAGGAGATACGCAGTATTTT. The chain carries TRBV7-2 and TRBJ2-3; 10 bases agree with TRBD2. V was pared by 4 bases and J by 5 bases, with 6 bases of the junction left unmatched. Per the germline V gene, CDR1 is SGHTA and CDR2 is FQGNSA. The CDR3 covers 15 residues.

This chain uses TRBV18 with TRBJ2-3, with D possibly matching TRBD2 (5 bases). CDR3 length: 16 amino acids. V lost 4 bases and J lost 9, with 23 bases in between. CDR1 KGHSH and CDR2 LQKENI come from the germline V gene. The CDR3 loop is CASSRNSVGVDLTQYF. CDR3 nucleotides: TGTGCCAGCTCACGTAATAGCGTGGGAGTGGATCTAACGCAGTATTTT.

This clone showed up just once. J is TRBJ2-7 and V is TRBV2; possible D gene TRBD1, 6 bases. Trimming shortened V by 8 bases and J by 0 bases, and 14 bases separated the two germline ends. Germline V gene lookup returns CDR1 SNHLY and CDR2 FYNNEI. The CDR3 is 14 residues long. CDR3 protein: CASYSGQSSYEQYF. CDR3 DNA sequence: TGTGCCAGCTACTCGGGACAAAGCTCCTACGAGCAGTACTTC.

The chain is built from TRBV4-3 and TRBJ1-2; no firm D call. This CDR3 spans 13 amino acids. Trimming stripped 4 bases from V and 1 base from J, with 7 bases between. Per germline, CDR1 LGHNA and CDR2 YSLEER. CDR3 amino acids: CASSLGSNYGYTF. DNA for the CDR3: TGCGCCAGCAGCCTAGGGAGTAACTATGGCTACACCTTC.